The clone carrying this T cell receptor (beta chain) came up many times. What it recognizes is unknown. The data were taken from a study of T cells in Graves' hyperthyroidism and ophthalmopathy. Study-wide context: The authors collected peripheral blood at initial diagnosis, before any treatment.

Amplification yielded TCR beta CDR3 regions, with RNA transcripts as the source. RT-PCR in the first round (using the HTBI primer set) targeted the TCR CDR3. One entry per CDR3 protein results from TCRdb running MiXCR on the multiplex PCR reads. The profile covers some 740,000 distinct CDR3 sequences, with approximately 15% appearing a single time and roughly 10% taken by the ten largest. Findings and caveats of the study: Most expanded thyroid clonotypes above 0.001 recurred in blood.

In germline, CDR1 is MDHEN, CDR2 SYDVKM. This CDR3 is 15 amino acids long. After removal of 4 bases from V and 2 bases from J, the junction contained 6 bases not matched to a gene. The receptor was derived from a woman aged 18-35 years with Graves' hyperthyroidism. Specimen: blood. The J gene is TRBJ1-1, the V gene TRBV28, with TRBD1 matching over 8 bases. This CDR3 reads CASSSAGTGNTEAFF. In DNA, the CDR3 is TGTGCCAGCAGTTCCGCCGGGACAGGAAACACTGAAGCTTTCTTT.